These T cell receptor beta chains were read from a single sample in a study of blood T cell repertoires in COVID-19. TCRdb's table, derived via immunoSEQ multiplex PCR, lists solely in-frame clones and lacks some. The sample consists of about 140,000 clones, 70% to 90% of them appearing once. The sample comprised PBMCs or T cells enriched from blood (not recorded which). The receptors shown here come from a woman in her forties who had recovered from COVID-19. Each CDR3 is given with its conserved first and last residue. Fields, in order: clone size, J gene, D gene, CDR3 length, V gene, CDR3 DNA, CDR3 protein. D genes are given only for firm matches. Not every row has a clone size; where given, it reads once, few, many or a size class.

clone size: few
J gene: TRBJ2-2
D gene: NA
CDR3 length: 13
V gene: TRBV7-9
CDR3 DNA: TGTGCCAGCAGCCCGGTGGGGGGCGGGGAGCTGTTTTTT
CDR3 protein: CASSPVGGGELFF

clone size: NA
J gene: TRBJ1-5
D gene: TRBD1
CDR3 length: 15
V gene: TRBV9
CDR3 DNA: TGTGCCAGCAGCGCAGGGACAGGGGAGAGTCAGCCCCAGCATTTT
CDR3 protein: CASSAGTGESQPQHF

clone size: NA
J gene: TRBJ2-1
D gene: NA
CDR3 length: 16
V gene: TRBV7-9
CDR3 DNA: TGTGCCAGCAGCTTAGGGAGTAGCGGCAAGGGCAATGAGCAGTTCTTC
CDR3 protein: CASSLGSSGKGNEQFF

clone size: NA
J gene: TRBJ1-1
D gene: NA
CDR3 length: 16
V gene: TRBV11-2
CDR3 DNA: TGTGCCAGCACACGTTACGTGAGGTCACTAAACACTGAAGCTTTCTTT
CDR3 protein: CASTRYVRSLNTEAFF

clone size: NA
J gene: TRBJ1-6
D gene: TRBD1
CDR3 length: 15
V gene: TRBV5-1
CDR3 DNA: TGCGCCAGCAGTAGCGCCGGGACAGATAATTCACCCCTCCACTTT
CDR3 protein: CASSSAGTDNSPLHF

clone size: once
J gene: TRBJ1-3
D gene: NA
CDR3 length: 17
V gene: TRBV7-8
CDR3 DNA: TGTGCCAGCAGCTTTAATGACAGGCTGCTATCTGGAAACACCATATATTTT
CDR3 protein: CASSFNDRLLSGNTIYF

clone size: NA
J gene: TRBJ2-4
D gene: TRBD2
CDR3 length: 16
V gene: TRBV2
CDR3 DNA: TGTGCCAGCAGTGTCCAACTAGCGGGTAATCAGAACATTCAGTACTTC
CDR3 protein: CASSVQLAGNQNIQYF

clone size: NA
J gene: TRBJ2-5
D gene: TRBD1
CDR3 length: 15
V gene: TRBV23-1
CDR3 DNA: TGCGCCAGCAGTCAATCCGCAGGGGGCACGGAGACCCAGTACTTC
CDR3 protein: CASSQSAGGTETQYF

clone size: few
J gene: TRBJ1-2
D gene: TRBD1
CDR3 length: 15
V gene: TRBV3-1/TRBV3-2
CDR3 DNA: TGTGCCAGCAGTGCCGTTAGACAGGGGAGCTATGGCTACACCTTC
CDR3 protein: CASSAVRQGSYGYTF

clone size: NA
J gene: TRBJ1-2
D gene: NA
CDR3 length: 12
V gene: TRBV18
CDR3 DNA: TGTGCCAGCTCACCATCGGACTATGGCTACACCTTC
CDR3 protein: CASSPSDYGYTF

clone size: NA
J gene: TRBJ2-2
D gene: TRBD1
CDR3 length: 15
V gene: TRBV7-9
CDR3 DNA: TGTGCCAGCAGACATGACAGGGTAGGGACCGGGGAGCTGTTTTTT
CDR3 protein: CASRHDRVGTGELFF

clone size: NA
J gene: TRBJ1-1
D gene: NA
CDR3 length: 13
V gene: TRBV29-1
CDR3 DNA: TGCAGCGTTCTCGGGGAAACCAACACTGAAGCTTTCTTT
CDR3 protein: CSVLGETNTEAFF

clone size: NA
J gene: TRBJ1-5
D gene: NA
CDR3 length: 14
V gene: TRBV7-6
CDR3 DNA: TGTGCCAGCAGTCTGCGGGGTGCAACCCAGCCCCAGCATTTT
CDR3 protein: CASSLRGATQPQHF

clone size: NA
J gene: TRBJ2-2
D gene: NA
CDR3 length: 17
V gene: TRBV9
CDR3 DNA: TGTGCCAGCAGCGTAGTGGGGCGGGGGCCCGACACCGGGGAGCTGTTTTTT
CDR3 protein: CASSVVGRGPDTGELFF

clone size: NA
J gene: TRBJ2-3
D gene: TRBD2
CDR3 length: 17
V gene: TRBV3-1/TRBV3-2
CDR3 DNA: TGTGCCAGCAGCTCCCCGACTAGCGGTATAGTTGGAGATACGCAGTATTTT
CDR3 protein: CASSSPTSGIVGDTQYF

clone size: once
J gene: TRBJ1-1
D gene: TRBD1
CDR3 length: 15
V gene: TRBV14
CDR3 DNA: TGTGCCAGCAGTCAGCTAGACAGGGCGAACACTGAAGCTTTCTTT
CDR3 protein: CASSQLDRANTEAFF

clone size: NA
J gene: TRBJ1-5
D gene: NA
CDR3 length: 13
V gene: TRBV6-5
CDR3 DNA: TGTGCCAGCACCCCTCGGGGTGGCCAGCCCCAGCATTTT
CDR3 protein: CASTPRGGQPQHF

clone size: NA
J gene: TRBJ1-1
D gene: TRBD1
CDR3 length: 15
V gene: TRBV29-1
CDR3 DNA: TGCAGCGTTTTCGGACTGGGACAGACCGGGACTGAAGCTTTCTTT
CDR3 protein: CSVFGLGQTGTEAFF

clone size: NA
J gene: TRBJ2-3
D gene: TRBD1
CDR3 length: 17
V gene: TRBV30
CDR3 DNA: TGTGCCTGGAGTGAACTCTCCCCGGGACAGAGCACAGATACGCAGTATTTT
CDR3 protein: CAWSELSPGQSTDTQYF

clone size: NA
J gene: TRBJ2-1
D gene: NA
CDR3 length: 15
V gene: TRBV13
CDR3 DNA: TGTGCCAGCAGCTCCAGGAACGGATTTCGCAATGAGCAGTTCTTC
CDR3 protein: CASSSRNGFRNEQFF

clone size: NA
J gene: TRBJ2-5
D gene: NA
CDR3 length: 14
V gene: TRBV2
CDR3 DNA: TGTGCCAGTCGGGTGGTAGGCGGGGTTGAGACCCAGTACTTC
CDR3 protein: CASRVVGGVETQYF

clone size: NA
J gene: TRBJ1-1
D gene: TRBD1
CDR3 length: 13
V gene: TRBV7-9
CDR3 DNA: TGTGCCAGCAGCGTACAGGGGTACACTGAAGCTTTCTTT
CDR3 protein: CASSVQGYTEAFF

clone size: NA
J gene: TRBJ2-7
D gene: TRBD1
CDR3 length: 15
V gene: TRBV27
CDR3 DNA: TGTGCCAGCAGCGGAGGGGACAGGGGAGTGTACGAGCAGTACTTC
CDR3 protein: CASSGGDRGVYEQYF

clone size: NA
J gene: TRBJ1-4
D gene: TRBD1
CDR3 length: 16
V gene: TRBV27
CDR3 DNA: TGTGCCAGCAGTAAGCTGACAGGGGACACTAATGAAAAACTGTTTTTT
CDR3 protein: CASSKLTGDTNEKLFF

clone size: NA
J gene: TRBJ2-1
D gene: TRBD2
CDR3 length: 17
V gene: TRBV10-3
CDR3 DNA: TGTGCCATCAGTGAGTCCACGGGCGGGAGCTCCTACAATGAGCAGTTCTTC
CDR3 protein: CAISESTGGSSYNEQFF

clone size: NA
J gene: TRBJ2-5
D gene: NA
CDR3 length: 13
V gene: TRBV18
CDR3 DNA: TGTGCCAGCTCACCAGGGCAGGAAGAGACCCAGTACTTC
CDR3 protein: CASSPGQEETQYF

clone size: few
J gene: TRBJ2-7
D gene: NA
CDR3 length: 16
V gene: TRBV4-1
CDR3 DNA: TGCGCCAGCAGCCAAGAGGGGAGTGCGGGGCGGTACGAGCAGTACTTC
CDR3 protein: CASSQEGSAGRYEQYF